One and the same sample provided the 26 T cell receptor beta chains below, sequenced in a study of shared clonotypes between healthy human individuals. Sequenced by immunoSEQ multiplex PCR; TCRdb stores in-frame clones only, minus some. The sample contains 2 million to 3 million clones, roughly 93% of which appear only once. The sequenced sample consisted of naive CD4+ T cells from PBMCs. Subset of the sample: CD45RA+ positively selected. These receptors came from a man aged 18 to 30 in good health. Some clones in this sample may be carry-over from other donors' samples.

This clone was seen once. This chain uses TRBV9 with TRBJ2-3; D may be TRBD2 (5 bases). There are 15 residues in the CDR3. Germline lookup yields CDR1 SGDLS and CDR2 YYNGEE. With 0 bases removed from V and 4 bases from J, the gap between germline ends came to 12 bases. The CDR3 nucleotides read TGTGCCAGCAGCGTAGGTGGGAGCAGGTCAGATACGCAGTATTTT. As protein: CASSVGGSRSDTQYF.

The chain uses TRBV28 and TRBJ2-1; 7 positions match TRBD2. This CDR3 has 18 residues. V dropped 3 bases and J dropped 1; count of bases not matched to a gene: 12. Germline V gene data show CDR1 as MDHEN and CDR2 as SYDVKM. DNA for the CDR3: TGTGCCAGCAGTTTTGTGTTTTTGCGGGAGCAATCCTACAATGAGCAGTTCTTC. Translated: CASSFVFLREQSYNEQFF.

The CDR3 DNA reads TGTGCCAGCACGGACGGAAATTCACCCCTCCACTTT. This codes for CASTDGNSPLHF. The gene calls are TRBV28 and TRBJ1-6; D not resolved. CDR3 length equals 12 residues. Germline V gene lookup returns CDR1 MDHEN and CDR2 SYDVKM. V lost 7 bases and J lost 7, with 8 bases in between. Full variable domain (outside the CDR3, taken from reference TRBV28 and TRBJ1-6): DVKVTQSSRYLVKRTGEKVFLECVQDMDHENMFWYRQDPGLGLRLIYFSYDVKMKEKGDIPEGYSVSREKKERFSLILESASTNQTSMYLCASTDGNSPLHFGNGTRLTVT.

The J gene is TRBJ2-6, the V gene TRBV5-6; 8 positions match TRBD2. This CDR3 contains 17 residues. V trimming: 2 bases; J trimming: 0 bases; junction bases outside the gene matches: 4. Per the germline V gene, CDR1 is SGHDT and CDR2 is YYEEEE. CDR3 in amino acids: CASSLGGGTSGANVLTF. The CDR3 nucleotides are TGTGCCAGCAGCTTAGGCGGGGGGACCTCTGGGGCCAACGTCCTGACTTTC.

This chain links TRBV9 with TRBJ2-1; D is unclear. V lost 0 bases and J lost 4, with 17 bases in between. Germline V gene lookup returns CDR1 SGDLS and CDR2 YYNGEE. The CDR3 length is 17 residues. The CDR3 protein is CASSVAVGSLEYNEQFF. In DNA, the CDR3 is TGTGCCAGCAGCGTAGCGGTCGGCTCCCTCGAATACAATGAGCAGTTCTTC.

On this clone itself: The identical CDR3 is also encoded by other nucleotide sequences in the sample. The chain joins TRBV2 to TRBJ1-4, with 7 bases lining up with TRBD1. Germline CDR1 SNHLY, CDR2 FYNNEI. CDR3 length equals 15 residues. V dropped 6 bases and J dropped 1; count of bases not matched to a gene: 5. CDR3 in DNA: TGTGCCAGCAGCCGACAGGGTGGAACTAATGAAAAACTGTTTTTT. This codes for CASSRQGGTNEKLFF.

V gene TRBV25-1 combines with J gene TRBJ2-1; a weak D match, TRBD1 (7 bases). Germline lookup yields CDR1 MGHDK and CDR2 SYGVNS. The CDR3 length is 16 residues. Trimming cost V 3 bases and J 6 bases, with 18 bases left between them. CDR3 protein: CASSDPGGTARNEQFF. CDR3 sequence (DNA): TGTGCCAGCAGTGACCCCGGAGGGACAGCCCGCAATGAGCAGTTCTTC.

This chain uses TRBV4-2 with TRBJ2-3, with 8 bases lining up with TRBD2. The junction had 5 bases not matched to a gene; V was cut back by 0 bases and J by 0 bases. The CDR3 length is 17 residues. Per the germline V gene, CDR1 is LGHNA and CDR2 is YNFKEQ. In DNA, the CDR3 is TGTGCCAGCAGCCAAGAACTAGCGGAGATTAGCACAGATACGCAGTATTTT. Its translation is CASSQELAEISTDTQYF.

The V gene is TRBV18, the J gene TRBJ2-1, with TRBD2 identical over 8 bases. The J segment lost 1 base and the V segment lost 3 bases, leaving 5 bases of the junction unmatched. Looked up from germline, CDR1 is KGHSH and CDR2 is LQKENI. The CDR3 has 16 amino acids. CDR3 amino acids: CASSPYSGISYNEQFF. DNA for the CDR3: TGTGCCAGCTCACCTTATAGCGGGATATCCTACAATGAGCAGTTCTTC.

J is TRBJ2-3 and V is TRBV21-1; the table names TRBD2, a call not compared with the DNA. TRBV21-1 is tagged as a pseudogene. The CDR3 runs 18 residues. As DNA, the CDR3 is TGTGCCAGCGGGCTAAAACCCCAGGGAGGGCTTAGCACAGATACGCAGTATTTT. The encoded protein is CASGLKPQGGLSTDTQYF.

In regard to this clone: This sample also contains other DNA sequences that code for the same CDR3. The chain employs TRBV20-1 and TRBJ2-2; D not certain. CDR3 length equals 10 residues. Germline V gene sequence: CDR1 DFQATT, CDR2 SNEGSKA (reference sequence). Trimming pared 2 bases from V and 8 bases from J, leaving 3 bases between. In DNA form, the CDR3 reads TGCAGTGCTAGATCAGGGGAGCTGTTTTTT. Residues: CSARSGELFF.

This clone was seen a handful of times. This sequence joins TRBV18 and TRBJ1-4; the D is unclear. The CDR3 loop spans 13 amino acids. CDR1 and CDR2 (germline): KGHSH, LQKENI. V was trimmed by 5 bases and J by 6 bases, leaving 10 bases between them. CDR3 in amino acids: CASSARSDEKLFF. CDR3 nucleotides: TGTGCCAGCTCAGCAAGGTCGGATGAAAAACTGTTTTTT.

The chain recombines TRBV9 with TRBJ2-7; D is possibly TRBD1 (5 bases). The CDR3 has 15 residues. Between the trimmed V and J ends, which lost 6 bases and 4 bases, there was a span of 20 bases. CDR1 SGDLS and CDR2 YYNGEE come from the germline V gene. The CDR3 region is CASNRLGQGQYEQYF. CDR3 nucleotides: TGTGCCAGCAACCGATTGGGGCAGGGTCAGTACGAGCAGTACTTC.

The J gene is TRBJ2-1, the V gene TRBV7-9; perhaps TRBD2 as D (6 bases). CDR1 is SEHNR, CDR2 FQNEAQ, per germline (reference sequence). V lost 3 bases and J 8 bases, leaving 14 bases between the germline ends. This CDR3 spans 14 amino acids. The CDR3: CASSFTLATYEQFF. CDR3 DNA: TGTGCCAGCAGCTTTACACTAGCTACCTATGAGCAGTTCTTC.

The CDR3, as DNA: TGTGCCAGCAGCTGGGGACAGAACGGTATTGCGCCCCAGCATTTT. Amino acid sequence: CASSWGQNGIAPQHF. This chain links TRBV7-2 with TRBJ1-5; 7 nucleotides align to TRBD1. CDR1 is SGHTA and CDR2 is FQGNSA in the germline V gene. V shed 4 bases and J 9 bases; nucleotides not matched to a gene: 12. This CDR3 region has 15 residues.

The J gene is TRBJ2-3, the V gene TRBV19; possibly TRBD1 or TRBD2 for D (6 bases each). The CDR3 spans 14 residues. V lost 1 base, J lost 5 bases, and 10 bases lay in between. The germline V gene encodes CDR1 LNHDA and CDR2 SQIVND (reference sequence). The CDR3 sequence is CASSIAGAEDTQYF. The CDR3 DNA is TGTGCCAGTAGTATAGCGGGGGCTGAAGATACGCAGTATTTT. Together with reference TRBV19 and TRBJ2-3, the CDR3 gives the full variable domain: DGGITQSPKYLFRKEGQNVTLSCEQNLNHDAMYWYRQDPGQGLRLIYYSQIVNDFQKGDIAEGYSVSREKKESFPLTVTSAQKNPTAFYLCASSIAGAEDTQYFGPGTRLTVL.

V usage is TRBV27 and J usage is TRBJ2-3; D remains ambiguous. The CDR3 covers 16 residues. V was trimmed by 3 bases and J by 2 bases, leaving 15 bases between them. Germline lookup yields CDR1 MNHEY and CDR2 SMNVEV (reference sequence). CDR3 DNA: TGTGCCAGCAGTTTGTGGCAGCCTACCCTCACAGATACGCAGTATTTT. As protein: CASSLWQPTLTDTQYF.

This sequence joins TRBV2 and TRBJ1-2, with 12 bases matching TRBD1. This CDR3 is 15 amino acids long. V gave up 6 bases and J gave up 8 bases; unmatched junction bases: 10. Germline loops: CDR1 SNHLY, CDR2 FYNNEI. Here the CDR3 DNA reads TGTGCCAGCAGCGGGTCCGGGACAGGGGGCGGAGGCTACACCTTC. Translation: CASSGSGTGGGGYTF.

The chain has TRBV7-2 and TRBJ2-2; D gene unclear. V lost 3 bases and J 2 bases, leaving 10 bases between the germline ends. CDR1 and CDR2 (germline): SGHTA, FQGNSA. The length of the CDR3 is 15 residues. CDR3 region: CASSLVLGNTGELFF. The CDR3 DNA sequence: TGTGCCAGCAGCTTGGTGTTAGGTAACACCGGGGAGCTGTTTTTT.

The J gene is TRBJ1-2, the V gene TRBV5-1, with a possible D match to TRBD1 (6 bases). The CDR3 length is 13 residues. V lost 4 bases and J lost 8, with 15 bases in between. From germline, CDR1 is SGHRS and CDR2 YFSETQ. CDR3 DNA: TGCGCCAGCAGCCAGGGGACCCGTTACGGCTACACCTTC. Protein sequence: CASSQGTRYGYTF.

J is TRBJ2-7 and V is TRBV19, with TRBD1 matching over 8 bases. In germline, CDR1 is LNHDA, CDR2 SQIVND (reference sequence). The CDR3 sequence is 12 residues long. For the CDR3, the DNA is TGTGTCGGGACAGGCGATACCTACGAGCAGTACTTC. As protein: CVGTGDTYEQYF.

Notes on this clone: Other DNA sequences in this specimen translate into the identical CDR3. This chain joins TRBV6-4 and TRBJ1-1; D may be TRBD1 (6 bases). The CDR3 length is 13 residues. Germline CDR1 is MRHNA and CDR2 is SNTAGT. V shed 6 bases and J shed 1 base, with 9 bases lying between them. CDR3 coding DNA: TGTGCCAGCAGCGGGACACCGAACACTGAAGCTTTCTTT. It is translated as CASSGTPNTEAFF.

V is TRBV6-6 and J is TRBJ1-5; maybe TRBD1 (5 bases). In germline, CDR1 is MNHNY, CDR2 SVGAGI (reference sequence). Deletions cut 5 bases from V and 4 bases from J, with 9 bases between. The CDR3 runs to 13 residues. The CDR3 spells CASSKTANQPQHF. For the CDR3, the DNA is TGTGCCAGCAGTAAGACAGCGAATCAGCCCCAGCATTTT.

Worth noting for this clone: This same CDR3 is encoded by further DNA sequences in the sample. The chain employs TRBV7-3 and TRBJ2-1; a possible D gene is TRBD1 (6 bases). Trimming took 4 bases from V and 4 from J, leaving 11 bases between them. The CDR3 spans 14 residues. The germline gives CDR1 SGHTA, CDR2 FQGTGA. The CDR3 DNA is TGTGCCAGCAGCTCGACAGGTTCATACAATGAGCAGTTCTTC. This codes for CASSSTGSYNEQFF.

The rearrangement joins TRBV18 to TRBJ2-1, with 7 positions matching TRBD2. The CDR3 is made up of 17 amino acids. Trimming took 2 bases from V and 9 from J; bases not matched to a gene: 16. In germline, CDR1 is KGHSH, CDR2 LQKENI. CDR3 sequence (DNA): TGTGCCAGCTCACCAGTCAGTGCGGGACTAACAAGCTTTGAGCAGTTCTTC. Translating gives CASSPVSAGLTSFEQFF.

The rearrangement joins TRBV28 to TRBJ2-3; TRBD2 matches 10 bases. The CDR3 has 17 amino acids. The V gene end was trimmed by 3 bases and the J gene end by 3 bases; junction bases not matched to a gene: 9. Looked up from germline, CDR1 is MDHEN and CDR2 is SYDVKM. CDR3 bases: TGTGCCAGCAGTTTGAGCAGCGGGAGGGCCCTTACAGATACGCAGTATTTT. This sequence encodes CASSLSSGRALTDTQYF. The variable domain in full, with the rest retrieved from reference TRBV28 and TRBJ2-3, is DVKVTQSSRYLVKRTGEKVFLECVQDMDHENMFWYRQDPGLGLRLIYFSYDVKMKEKGDIPEGYSVSREKKERFSLILESASTNQTSMYLCASSLSSGRALTDTQYFGPGTRLTVL.